Sequencing of this T cell receptor (beta chain) was carried out in a study of early T cells in non-severe SARS-CoV-2 infection. Study context: From unsorted whole blood, bulk RNA was sequenced, and the chains remained unpaired.

Researchers attached unique molecular identifiers to individual cDNA molecules. TCRdb ran MiXCR on the 5' RACE reads and lists one entry per CDR3 protein. The repertoire holds roughly 29,000 distinct CDR3 sequences, with 6% to 7.5% as singletons. This clonotype occurred many times. What it binds is unknown. Study-level results: VDJdb matches were skewed toward anti-spike CD8 T cell responses.

Germline CDR1 and CDR2: SNHLY and FYNNEI. The V segment lost 5 bases and the J segment 3 bases; nucleotides outside the gene matches: 14. This CDR3 is 18 amino acids long. Source: whole blood, taken at baseline. The chain joins TRBV2 to TRBJ2-2, with TRBD2 matching 8 bases. The clonotype was recovered from an adult who was a healthcare worker with PCR-confirmed SARS-CoV-2 infection or an uninfected control (not recorded which). This chain's CDR3 is CASSISGDLKEDTGELFF. In nucleotides, the CDR3 is TGTGCCAGCAGTATTAGCGGGGACCTCAAAGAAGACACCGGGGAGCTGTTTTTT.